The T cell receptor beta chain described here comes from a study of Ad26.COV2.S vaccination and SARS-CoV-2 variants. Background on the study: The donor participated in the COV1001 trial, in its Ad26.COV2.S arm. By the intramuscular route, Ad26.COV2.S was given once, or twice 56 days apart. Notes on the study in general: In vaccinated individuals, spike-specific CD8+ and CD4+ T cell responses reportedly displayed substantial breadth.

Treatment here: 15 to 20 received Ad26.COV2.S at low or high dose, single or two shots; 5 received placebo; per-sample allocation not given. Collection of the samples took place on day 63 after the first injection of vaccine or placebo. The study used a vaccine consisting of an Ad26 vector that expressed Wuhan-strain SARS-CoV-2 spike. The CDR3 sequence is 15 residues long. Trimming removed 4 bases at V and 4 bases at J, with 16 bases between. CDR1 and CDR2 from the germline V gene are LNHDA and SQIVND (reference sequence). TCRdb keeps only in-frame clones here, not all; method: immunoSEQ multiplex PCR. This sample has approximately 410,000 clones, with 88% found just once. Points on this clone: Its antigen is not known.

The rearrangement links TRBV19 to TRBJ1-1, with D possibly matching TRBD1 (6 bases). The specimen was peripheral blood, collected in a trial of Ad26.COV2.S vaccine versus placebo. The TCR originated in a person between 18 and 65 years old who received the Ad26.COV2.S COVID-19 vaccine or a placebo. DNA for the CDR3: TGTGCCAGTAGTACAGGACGGGGGGCTGGCACTGAAGCTTTCTTT. Translated, it gives CASSTGRGAGTEAFF.